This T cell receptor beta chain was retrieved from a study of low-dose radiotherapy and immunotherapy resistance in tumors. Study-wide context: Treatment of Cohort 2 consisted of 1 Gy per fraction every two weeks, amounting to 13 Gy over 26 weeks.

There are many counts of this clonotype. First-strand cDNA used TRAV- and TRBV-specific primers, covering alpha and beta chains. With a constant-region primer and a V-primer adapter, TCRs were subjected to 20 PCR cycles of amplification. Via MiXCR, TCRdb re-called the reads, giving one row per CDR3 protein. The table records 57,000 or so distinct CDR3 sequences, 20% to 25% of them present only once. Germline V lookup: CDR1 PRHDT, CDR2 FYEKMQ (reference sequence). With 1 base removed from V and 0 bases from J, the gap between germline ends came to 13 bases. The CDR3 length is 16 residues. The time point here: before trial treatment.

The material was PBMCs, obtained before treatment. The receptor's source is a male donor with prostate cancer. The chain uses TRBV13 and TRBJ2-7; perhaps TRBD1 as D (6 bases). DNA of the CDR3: TGTGCCAGCAGCTTAGCTGAGAGGGACAACTCCTACGAGCAGTACTTC. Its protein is CASSLAERDNSYEQYF.